The present entry profiles one TCR beta chain with its context. This sample was taken from a study of blood T cell repertoires in COVID-19. Profiled with immunoSEQ multiplex PCR; TCRdb holds only in-frame clones, not every one. The sample has 55,000 to 85,000 clones; 81% are singletons. The V gene's germline CDR1 is MNHEY and CDR2 SVGAGI. V was pared by 6 bases and J by 0 bases, with 12 bases between. CDR3 length equals 15 residues. This clonotype originated in a woman in her sixties or seventies with acute or convalescent COVID-19. The chain is built from TRBV6-5 and TRBJ1-5, with D possibly matching TRBD1 (6 bases). The source material was peripheral blood. This chain's CDR3 is CASSRTVNSNQPQHF. CDR3 in DNA: TGTGCCAGCAGCCGGACAGTGAATAGCAATCAGCCCCAGCATTTT.